This T cell receptor beta chain is drawn from a study of control samples from healthy donors and cancer patients. Libraries were prepared by immunoSEQ multiplex PCR; TCRdb keeps only in-frame clonotypes and omits some of them. The sample contains 98,000 or so clones, about 80% of which appear only once. The CDR3 covers 15 residues. The germline gives CDR1 KGHDR, CDR2 SFDVKD. The V and J ends lost 4 bases and 2 bases, in that order; junction bases with no gene match: 6. Material: blood. The V gene is TRBV24-1, the J gene TRBJ2-7; 8 bases are a match to TRBD1. This TCR was recovered from a young man in good health. The CDR3 loop is CATSEGQALPYEQYF. The CDR3, as DNA: TGTGCCACCAGTGAGGGACAGGCCCTCCCCTACGAGCAGTACTTC.